This T cell receptor beta chain appears in the sequencing data of a study of blood T cells in healthy people across ages (dated by TCRdb to 2015 to 2017). At the level of the whole study: In model experiments, roughly one uniquely barcoded TCR beta cDNA molecule per two T cells was captured by template switching. The study measured age-related changes in TCR beta repertoire diversity using deep sequencing normalized with unique cDNA molecular identifiers. The donors were divided into four age groups: young (average approximately 16 years), middle-aged (almost 40), aged (about 62) and long-lived (more than 75). To avoid experimental bias, donors of different ages were spread randomly across the sequencing lanes. Using the same blood draw, the study looked at two additional independent replicas of 1 million unique cDNA reads for two donors, one aged 18 to 30 and the other aged 80 or older.

Donors were a few dozen systemically healthy Caucasian individuals from Russia aged 6 to 90 years. Each donor gave roughly 9.5 milliliters of peripheral blood, collected into EDTA-treated Vacutainer tubes. Ficoll-Paque density-gradient centrifugation was used to isolate PBMCs, with at least 6 million per sample. Trizol reagent was used to extract total RNA from the PBMCs, yielding at least 5.5 micrograms per sample. Naive CD45RAhigh/CD27high T cell percentages were measured by flow cytometry on a PBMC aliquot from every donor. Broad study findings and their caveats: Since profiling was done on bulk unsorted PBMCs, naive and antigen-experienced compartments could not be conclusively compared. There was a strong correlation between observed TCR beta diversity and the percentage of naive T cells measured by flow cytometry. Estimates of total diversity based on one million sequenced T cells were regarded as lower bounds and as underestimates. Because donor CMV infection status was unknown, age-related changes in expanded clonotypes were potentially confounded. Observed TCR beta diversity per million T cells fell roughly linearly with age, and a significant reduction was already apparent by age approximately 41. Compared with the aged group, the long-lived group had more naive CD4+ T cells, fewer expanded clones and increased TCR diversity, a pattern suggesting age selection.

Counted from cysteine to phenylalanine, this CDR3 has 15 amino acids. Only the CDR3 portion is preserved as DNA: 45 bases, with reading frame beginning at the first base. V is cut back by 7 bases and J by 1 base, with 5 bases in the junction unmatched. Reading the germline V gene gives CDR1 MDHEN and CDR2 SYDVKM. Library preparation was by 5' RACE. Sequencing relied on an Illumina HiSeq 2500. The second PCR ran for about 7 to 11 cycles and used a J-beta primer mix along with a sample-barcoded 5' primer. A template-switch 5' adaptor carrying 12 random nucleotides introduced a unique molecular identifier onto each TCR beta cDNA molecule. Each sample yielded at least 3 million CDR3-containing paired-end reads. First-strand cDNA synthesis was performed from all RNA using the Mint cDNA synthesis kit, with priming by a TRBC-specific oligonucleotide. Following uracil-DNA glycosylase treatment, a first 18-cycle PCR with universal primers M1SS and BC2_uni_R was performed on all cDNA. From the authors' description of their analysis: For normalization, 1 million high-quality reads, each with a distinct molecular identifier, were randomly selected from each sample. Reads sharing molecular identifiers were discarded rather than binned into consensus sequences. MiTCR, run with a Q25 quality threshold and the strictest error-elimination algorithm, handled CDR3 identification, clonotype clustering and error correction. Lower-bound total TCR beta diversity was estimated with a nonparametric unseen species model using Euler transformation. The raw public reads went through TCRdb reprocessing: fastp at Q25, MiXCR clone calling, in-frame beta chains kept. Entries that share a CDR3 protein sequence are merged under the most common genes and DNA. The V and J calls and clone size come from TCRdb's table, not from the authors' own analysis. Present in this sample are approximately 1,000,000 distinct CDR3 sequences, less than 50% of which were seen just once. The biggest ten clones account for about 19% of the sample.

As regards this clonotype: No antigen is known for it. The record has no base qualities; no much larger clone is one base away.

Here the chain combines TRBV28 and TRBJ1-5; TRBD1 matches 9 bases in the middle. The receptor comes from a woman between 55 and 75 years old in good health. Material for sequencing was blood. The bases are TGTGCCAGCACCCGGGACAGGGCAAGCAATCAGCCCCAGCATTTT. Translated, this gives CASTRDRASNQPQHF.